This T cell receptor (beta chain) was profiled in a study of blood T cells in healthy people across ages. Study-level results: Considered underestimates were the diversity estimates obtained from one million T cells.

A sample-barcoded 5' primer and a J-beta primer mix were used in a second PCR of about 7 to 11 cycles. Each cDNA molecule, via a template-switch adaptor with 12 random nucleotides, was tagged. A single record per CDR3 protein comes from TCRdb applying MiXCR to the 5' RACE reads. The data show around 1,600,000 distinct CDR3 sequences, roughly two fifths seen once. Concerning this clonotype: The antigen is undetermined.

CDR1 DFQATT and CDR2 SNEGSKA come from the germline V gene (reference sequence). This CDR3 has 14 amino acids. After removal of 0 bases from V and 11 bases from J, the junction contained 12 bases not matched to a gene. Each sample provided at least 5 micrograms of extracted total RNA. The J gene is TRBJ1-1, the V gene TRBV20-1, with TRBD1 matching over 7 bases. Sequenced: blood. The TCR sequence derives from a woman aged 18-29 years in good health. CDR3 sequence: CSARDRNRGLEAFF. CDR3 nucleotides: TGCAGTGCTAGAGATCGTAACAGGGGCCTTGAGGCTTTCTTT.